The sequence of this T cell receptor (beta chain) was determined in a study of Ad26.COV2.S vaccination and SARS-CoV-2 variants. Treatment denoted: some 20 received Ad26.COV2.S at low or high dose, single or two shots; 5 received placebo; per-sample allocation not given. Day 63 following the first vaccine or placebo injection was when the samples were taken. This CDR3 comprises 15 residues. Germline V gene sequence: CDR1 SNHLY, CDR2 FYNNEI. Trimming pared 3 bases from V and 1 base from J, leaving 10 bases between. TCRdb's copy holds only in-frame clones and misses some; the assay was immunoSEQ multiplex PCR. The table lists about 410,000 clones, about 92% of them singletons, with approximately 1.7% in the top ten.

The sequence derives from a person aged 18-60 years who received the Ad26.COV2.S COVID-19 vaccine or a placebo. The source was peripheral blood, collected in a trial of Ad26.COV2.S vaccine versus placebo. The chain uses TRBV2 and TRBJ2-1; D uncertain. CDR3 nucleotides: TGTGCCAGCAGTGAGCAGCCAGGATCCTACAATGAGCAGTTCTTC. This codes for CASSEQPGSYNEQFF.